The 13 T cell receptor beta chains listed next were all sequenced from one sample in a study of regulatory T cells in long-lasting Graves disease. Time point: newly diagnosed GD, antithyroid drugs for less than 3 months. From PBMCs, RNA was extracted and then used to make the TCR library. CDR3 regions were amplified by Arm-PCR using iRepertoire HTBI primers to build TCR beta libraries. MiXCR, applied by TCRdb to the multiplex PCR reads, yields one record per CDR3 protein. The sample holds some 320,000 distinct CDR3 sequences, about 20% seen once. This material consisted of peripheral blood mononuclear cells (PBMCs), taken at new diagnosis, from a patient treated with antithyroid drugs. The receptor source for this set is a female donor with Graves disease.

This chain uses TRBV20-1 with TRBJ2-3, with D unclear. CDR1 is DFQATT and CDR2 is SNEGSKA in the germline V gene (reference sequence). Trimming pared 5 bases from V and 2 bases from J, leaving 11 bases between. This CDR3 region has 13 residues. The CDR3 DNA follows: TGCAGTGCTCCCCCTCGGGTCACAGATACGCAGTATTTT. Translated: CSAPPRVTDTQYF.

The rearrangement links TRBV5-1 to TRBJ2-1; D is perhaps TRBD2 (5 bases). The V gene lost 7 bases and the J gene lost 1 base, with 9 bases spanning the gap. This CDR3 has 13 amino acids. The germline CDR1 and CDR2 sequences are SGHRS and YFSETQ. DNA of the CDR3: TGCGCCAGCGCGGAGGTTTCCTACAATGAGCAGTTCTTC. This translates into CASAEVSYNEQFF. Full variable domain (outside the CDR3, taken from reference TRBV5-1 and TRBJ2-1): KAGVTQTPRYLIKTRGQQVTLSCSPISGHRSVSWYQQTPGQGLQFLFEYFSETQRNKGNFPGRFSGRQFSNSRSEMNVSTLELGDSALYLCASAEVSYNEQFFGPGTRLTVL.

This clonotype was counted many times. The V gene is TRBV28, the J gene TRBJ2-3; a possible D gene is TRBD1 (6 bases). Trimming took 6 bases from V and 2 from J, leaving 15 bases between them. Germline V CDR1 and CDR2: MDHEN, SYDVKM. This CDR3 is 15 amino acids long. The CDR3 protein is CASSPLQGLTDTQYF. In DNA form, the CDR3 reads TGTGCCAGCAGCCCCCTGCAGGGGCTCACAGATACGCAGTATTTT. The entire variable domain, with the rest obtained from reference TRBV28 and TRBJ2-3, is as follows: DVKVTQSSRYLVKRTGEKVFLECVQDMDHENMFWYRQDPGLGLRLIYFSYDVKMKEKGDIPEGYSVSREKKERFSLILESASTNQTSMYLCASSPLQGLTDTQYFGPGTRLTVL.

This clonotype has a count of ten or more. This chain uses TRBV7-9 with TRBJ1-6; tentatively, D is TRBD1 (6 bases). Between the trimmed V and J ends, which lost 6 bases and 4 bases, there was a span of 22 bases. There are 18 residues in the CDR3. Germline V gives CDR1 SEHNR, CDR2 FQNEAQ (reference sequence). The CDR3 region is CASSQRPPGGLYNSPLHF. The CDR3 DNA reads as TGTGCCAGCAGTCAACGACCCCCCGGGGGGCTGTATAATTCACCCCTCCACTTT.

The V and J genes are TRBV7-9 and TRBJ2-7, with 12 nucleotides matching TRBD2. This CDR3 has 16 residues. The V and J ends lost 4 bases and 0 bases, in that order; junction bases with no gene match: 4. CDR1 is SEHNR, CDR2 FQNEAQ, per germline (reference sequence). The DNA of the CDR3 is TGTGCCAGCAGCTCGAGGACTAGCGGGGACTCCTACGAGCAGTACTTC. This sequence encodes CASSSRTSGDSYEQYF.

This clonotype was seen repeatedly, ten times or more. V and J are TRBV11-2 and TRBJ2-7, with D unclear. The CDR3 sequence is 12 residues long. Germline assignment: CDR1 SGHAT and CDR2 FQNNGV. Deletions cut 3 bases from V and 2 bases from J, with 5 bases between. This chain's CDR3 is CASSFIPYEQYF. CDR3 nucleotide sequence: TGTGCCAGCAGCTTTATCCCCTACGAGCAGTACTTC.

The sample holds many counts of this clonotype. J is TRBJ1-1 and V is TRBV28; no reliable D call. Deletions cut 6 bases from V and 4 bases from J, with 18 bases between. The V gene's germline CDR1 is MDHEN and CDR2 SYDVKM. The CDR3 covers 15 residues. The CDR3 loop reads CASSQGGIRGTEAFF. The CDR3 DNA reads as TGTGCCAGCAGCCAAGGTGGGATTCGGGGCACTGAAGCTTTCTTT.

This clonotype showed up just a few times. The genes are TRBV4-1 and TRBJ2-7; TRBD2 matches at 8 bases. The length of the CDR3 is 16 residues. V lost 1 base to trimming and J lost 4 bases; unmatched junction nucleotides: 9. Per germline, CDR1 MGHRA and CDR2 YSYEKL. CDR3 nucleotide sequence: TGCGCCAGCAGCCAAGTTCTCGGGAGGGTCGGATACGAGCAGTACTTC. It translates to CASSQVLGRVGYEQYF.

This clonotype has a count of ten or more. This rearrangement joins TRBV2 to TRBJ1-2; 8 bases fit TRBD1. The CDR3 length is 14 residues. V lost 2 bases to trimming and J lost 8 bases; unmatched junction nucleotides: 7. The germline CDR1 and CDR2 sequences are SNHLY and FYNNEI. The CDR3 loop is CASSENAGGKGYTF. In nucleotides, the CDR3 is TGTGCCAGCAGTGAAAATGCAGGGGGCAAGGGCTACACCTTC.

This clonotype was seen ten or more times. The CDR3: CASSFAETQYF. The CDR3 region has the DNA TGCGCCAGCAGCTTCGCGGAGACCCAGTACTTC. The chain carries TRBV5-1 and TRBJ2-5, with D uncertain. Looked up from germline, CDR1 is SGHRS and CDR2 is YFSETQ. CDR3 size: 11 residues. The V and J ends lost 2 bases and 5 bases respectively, with 4 bases between them.

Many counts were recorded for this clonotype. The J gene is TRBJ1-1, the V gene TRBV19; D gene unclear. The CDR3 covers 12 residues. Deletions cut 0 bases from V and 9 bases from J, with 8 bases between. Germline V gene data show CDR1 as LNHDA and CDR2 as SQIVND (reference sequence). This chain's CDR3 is CASSIDKSQAFF. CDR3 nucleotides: TGTGCCAGTAGTATAGATAAGTCCCAAGCTTTCTTT.

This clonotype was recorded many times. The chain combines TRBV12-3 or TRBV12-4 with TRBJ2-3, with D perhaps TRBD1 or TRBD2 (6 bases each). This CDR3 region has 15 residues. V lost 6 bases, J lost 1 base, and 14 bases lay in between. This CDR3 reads CASSRHREGTDTQYF. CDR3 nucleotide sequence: TGTGCCAGCAGCCGGCACAGGGAGGGCACAGATACGCAGTATTTT.

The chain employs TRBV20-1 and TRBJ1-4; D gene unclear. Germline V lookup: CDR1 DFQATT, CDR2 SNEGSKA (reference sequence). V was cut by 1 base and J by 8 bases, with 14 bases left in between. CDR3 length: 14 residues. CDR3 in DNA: TGCAGTGCTAGAGCCCCATCTAAGGAGGAAAAACTGTTTTTT. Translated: CSARAPSKEEKLFF.